This passage covers 2 T cell receptor beta chains from one sample sequenced in a study of regulatory and conventional T cells in RAG deficiency. Clones were sequenced by immunoSEQ multiplex PCR, and TCRdb holds only the in-frame ones, with some missing. This table has 7,000 to 10,000 clones, approximately 94% appearing once. Genomic DNA came from blood regulatory T cells gated CD4+ CD25-high CD127-low. This same sample was also taken into another study, of regulatory T cells. This second report adds: The PCR used 52 TRBV and 13 TRBJ primers.

The sequenced sample consisted of CD127- CD25+ CD4+ Tregs sorted from blood. The receptors shown here come from a human donor in good health.

The rearrangement links TRBV4-2 to TRBJ2-1; TRBD2 aligns across 7 bases. The CDR3 contains 18 residues. Unmatched junction bases numbered 15, after V lost 0 bases and J lost 7 bases. The germline CDR1 and CDR2 sequences are LGHNA and YNFKEQ. For the CDR3, the DNA is TGTGCCAGCAGCCAAGATTACCGCCCTGGGGGAGGGCGGAATGAGCAGTTCTTC. Protein: CASSQDYRPGGGRNEQFF.

The chain uses TRBV6-6 and TRBJ2-7; TRBD2 matches 12 bases. The V segment lost 5 bases and the J segment 0 bases; nucleotides outside the gene matches: 2. Germline values: CDR1 MNHNY, CDR2 SVGAGI (reference sequence). The CDR3 length is 15 residues. Here the CDR3 DNA reads TGTGCCAGCAGTGCGACTAGCGGGAGCTCCTACGAGCAGTACTTC. Protein: CASSATSGSSYEQYF.